The 27 T cell receptor beta chains presented below share a single source sample, sequenced in a study of blood T cell repertoires in COVID-19. The assay was immunoSEQ multiplex PCR, and TCRdb's table has in-frame clones only and misses some. This sample carries roughly 200,000 clones, roughly 90% of them seen once, and the ten largest clones take 3.5% to 5.5%. The source material was PBMCs or T cells enriched from blood (not recorded which). The receptors stem from a woman in her thirties who had been exposed to COVID-19.

The chain joins TRBV5-4 to TRBJ2-7, with D possibly matching TRBD1 (5 bases). The CDR3 is 13 amino acids. Per germline, CDR1 SGHNT and CDR2 YYREEE (reference sequence). The V and J ends lost 1 base and 1 base respectively, with 6 bases between them. CDR3 region: CASSLQGSYEQYF. The CDR3 DNA reads TGTGCCAGCAGCTTGCAGGGTTCCTACGAGCAGTACTTC.

This sequence joins TRBV5-1 and TRBJ1-6; 7 nucleotides agree with TRBD1. The V gene's germline CDR1 is SGHRS and CDR2 YFSETQ. V shed 0 bases and J 8 bases; nucleotides not matched to a gene: 2. The CDR3 is 14 amino acids. This CDR3 is CASSLGDSDSPLHF. CDR3 DNA: TGCGCCAGCAGCTTGGGGGACAGTGATTCACCCCTCCACTTT.

This clone was detected a few times. The chain combines TRBV29-1 with TRBJ1-5, with 7 positions matching TRBD1. Unmatched junction bases numbered 5, after V lost 4 bases and J lost 5 bases. CDR1 is SQVTM and CDR2 is ANQGSEA in the germline V gene. CDR3 length: 13 residues. CDR3 loop: CSVAATGDQPQHF. The CDR3 DNA reads as TGCAGCGTTGCGGCAACAGGGGATCAGCCCCAGCATTTT. The variable domain in full, completed from reference TRBV29-1 and TRBJ1-5, reads SAVISQKPSRDICQRGTSLTIQCQVDSQVTMMFWYRQQPGQSLTLIATANQGSEATYESGFVIDKFPISRPNLTFSTLTVSNMSPEDSSIYLCSVAATGDQPQHFGDGTRLSIL.

The chain joins TRBV20-1 to TRBJ2-1, with D uncertain. The CDR3 runs 14 residues. V dropped 3 bases and J dropped 0 bases, with 9 bases sitting between them. CDR1 is DFQATT and CDR2 is SNEGSKA in the germline V gene (reference sequence). CDR3 loop: CSASRTHSYNEQFF. The DNA for the CDR3 is TGCAGTGCTAGTAGAACACACTCCTACAATGAGCAGTTCTTC.

The chain recombines TRBV5-6 with TRBJ2-1; D ambiguous. Germline lookup yields CDR1 SGHDT and CDR2 YYEEEE. V lost 0 bases to trimming and J lost 0 bases, with 13 bases between them. The CDR3 extends over 17 amino acids. The CDR3 here is CASSLAYGPSSYNEQFF. The CDR3, as DNA: TGTGCCAGCAGCTTGGCTTATGGGCCGAGCTCCTACAATGAGCAGTTCTTC.

The chain uses TRBV7-2 and TRBJ1-3; tentative D call: TRBD1 (6 bases). CDR1 and CDR2 (germline): SGHTA, FQGNSA. The CDR3 is 17 amino acids. Trimming took 2 bases from V and 0 from J, leaving 14 bases between them. CDR3 coding DNA: TGTGCCAGCAGCTTAAGGACAGTGACGAGCTCTGGAAACACCATATATTTT. Its translation: CASSLRTVTSSGNTIYF.

The CDR3 protein is CASCAGELTDTQYF. The DNA for the CDR3 is TGCGCCAGCTGTGCGGGAGAACTCACAGATACGCAGTATTTT. The J gene is TRBJ2-3, the V gene TRBV5-1, with 7 bases lining up with TRBD2. This CDR3 region has 14 residues. Trimming took 7 bases from V and 2 from J; bases not matched to a gene: 7. Germline V CDR1 and CDR2: SGHRS, YFSETQ. Variable domain in full (rest from reference TRBV5-1 and TRBJ2-3): KAGVTQTPRYLIKTRGQQVTLSCSPISGHRSVSWYQQTPGQGLQFLFEYFSETQRNKGNFPGRFSGRQFSNSRSEMNVSTLELGDSALYLCASCAGELTDTQYFGPGTRLTVL.

The chain combines TRBV3-1 (or the pseudogene TRBV3-2) with TRBJ2-1, with D possibly matching TRBD2 (5 bases). Trimming stripped 1 base from V and 0 bases from J, with 10 bases between. The germline V gene encodes CDR1 LGHDT and CDR2 YNNKEL (reference sequence). This CDR3 has 16 residues. The CDR3 loop reads CASSQGAGGSYNEQFF. Here the CDR3 DNA reads TGTGCCAGCAGCCAAGGGGCAGGAGGCTCCTACAATGAGCAGTTCTTC.

Only one count was recorded for this clone. This chain links TRBV3-1 (or the pseudogene TRBV3-2) with TRBJ2-3; 8 bases agree with TRBD2. After removal of 0 bases from V and 7 bases from J, the junction contained 6 bases not matched to a gene. Germline V gene data show CDR1 as LGHDT and CDR2 as YNNKEL (reference sequence). The CDR3 loop spans 15 amino acids. CDR3 sequence (DNA): TGTGCCAGCAGCCAAGATTGGGGACTAGTCTATACGCAGTATTTT. The encoded protein is CASSQDWGLVYTQYF.

V gene TRBV5-4 combines with J gene TRBJ2-7; D not certain. The germline V and J ends were trimmed by 5 bases and 5 bases, with 11 bases remaining between them. This CDR3 has 12 residues. Per the germline V gene, CDR1 is SGHNT and CDR2 is YYREEE (reference sequence). DNA of the CDR3: TGTGCCAGCAGAACAGATTCGAACGAGCAGTACTTC. Translation gives CASRTDSNEQYF.

This clone was detected a few times. This rearrangement joins TRBV7-9 to TRBJ2-7, with D possibly TRBD1 on 6 matching bases. Germline CDR1 and CDR2: SEHNR and FQNEAQ (reference sequence). Between the trimmed V and J ends, which lost 1 base and 5 bases, there was a span of 12 bases. This CDR3 comprises 14 residues. In DNA form, the CDR3 reads TGTGCCAGCAGCTTAGTTACAGGGATCCACGAGCAGTACTTC. It translates to CASSLVTGIHEQYF.

The CDR3 reads CASSQGQLAGTGELFF. The CDR3 region has the DNA TGCGCCAGCAGCCAAGGACAGTTAGCCGGCACCGGGGAGCTGTTTTTT. The chain has TRBV4-1 and TRBJ2-2; possibly TRBD1 for D (5 bases). Deletions cut 1 base from V and 4 bases from J, with 13 bases between. The CDR3 extends over 16 amino acids. The germline V gene encodes CDR1 MGHRA and CDR2 YSYEKL.

The chain has TRBV19 and TRBJ2-3; 9 nucleotides align to TRBD2. CDR1 LNHDA and CDR2 SQIVND come from the germline V gene (reference sequence). The CDR3 has 16 residues. Trimming cost V 8 bases and J 3 bases; bases outside gene matches: 12. This CDR3 reads CASRSGLARVTDTQYF. For the CDR3, the DNA is TGTGCCAGTCGCTCAGGACTAGCGAGGGTTACAGATACGCAGTATTTT.

The V call is TRBV18, the J call TRBJ2-7, with D possibly TRBD1 on 5 matching bases. Germline CDR1 reads KGHSH; CDR2 reads LQKENI. Trimming stripped 1 base from V and 6 bases from J, with 13 bases between. CDR3 length: 14 amino acids. The CDR3 protein is CASSPRQGIGEQYF. CDR3 DNA sequence: TGTGCCAGCTCACCACGGCAGGGCATTGGCGAGCAGTACTTC. The complete variable domain, with remaining parts taken from reference TRBV18 and TRBJ2-7, reads NAGVMQNPRHLVRRRGQEARLRCSPMKGHSHVYWYRQLPEEGLKFMVYLQKENIIDESGMPKERFSAEFPKEGPSILRIQQVVRGDSAAYFCASSPRQGIGEQYFGPGTRLTVT.

The chain recombines TRBV2 with TRBJ2-7; TRBD2 is a possible D gene (6 bases). The CDR3 totals 13 residues. CDR1 and CDR2 from the germline V gene are SNHLY and FYNNEI. V was clipped by 4 bases and J by 7 bases, with 14 bases between them. As DNA, the CDR3 is TGTGCCAGCAGTGTGGAGGGCCGGGGGGAGCAGTACTTC. This sequence encodes CASSVEGRGEQYF. The whole variable domain, remainder taken from reference TRBV2 and TRBJ2-7, is EPEVTQTPSHQVTQMGQEVILRCVPISNHLYFYWYRQILGQKVEFLVSFYNNEISEKSEIFDDQFSVERPDGSNFTLKIRSTKLEDSAMYFCASSVEGRGEQYFGPGTRLTVT.

The CDR3 DNA reads as TGTGCCTGGAGTGTAGGCAGGAATTCACCCCTCCACTTT. The encoded protein is CAWSVGRNSPLHF. The chain combines TRBV30 with TRBJ1-6, with D unresolved. Germline V gives CDR1 GTSNPN, CDR2 SVGIG (reference sequence). V lost 0 bases and J lost 7, with 7 bases in between. The length of the CDR3 is 13 residues. Full variable domain (rest looked up from reference TRBV30 and TRBJ1-6): SQTIHQWPATLVQPVGSPLSLECTVEGTSNPNLYWYRQAAGRGLQLLFYSVGIGQISSEVPQNLSASRPQDRQFILSSKKLLLSDSGFYLCAWSVGRNSPLHFGNGTRLTVT.

This rearrangement joins TRBV29-1 to TRBJ2-2; the match to TRBD1 covers 7 bases. Germline assignment: CDR1 SQVTM and CDR2 ANQGSEA. J was trimmed by 4 bases and V by 7 bases; bases with no gene match: 9. The CDR3 loop spans 14 amino acids. DNA for the CDR3: TGCAGCGGGAGGACAGGAGCTCTCACCGGGGAGCTGTTTTTT. As protein: CSGRTGALTGELFF.

The V gene is TRBV28, the J gene TRBJ1-1; 8 nucleotides match TRBD1. This CDR3 comprises 15 residues. Germline V gene sequence: CDR1 MDHEN, CDR2 SYDVKM. V was clipped by 7 bases and J by 1 base; unmatched bases: 8. The CDR3 region has the DNA TGTGCCAGCACCCTCCCCGGGACAGGGAACACTGAAGCTTTCTTT. Translating gives CASTLPGTGNTEAFF.

About this clone itself: Sequence at one end of the junction differs from germline and may be a read error. This sample includes further DNA sequences coding for the same CDR3. This chain uses TRBV19 with TRBJ1-2; 10 bases map to TRBD1. Germline-derived CDR1 and CDR2 are LNHDA and SQIVND (reference sequence). The CDR3 is 13 residues long. The CDR3 sequence: CASSMTGGYGYTF. CDR3 bases: TGTGCCAGTAGTATGACAGGGGGCTATGGCTATACCTTC.

The chain links TRBV5-1 to TRBJ1-4, with D possibly being TRBD1 (5 bases). The length of the CDR3 is 15 residues. The V end lost 2 bases, the J end lost 4 bases, and 12 bases lay between the germline ends. The V gene's germline CDR1 is SGHRS and CDR2 YFSETQ. The chain's CDR3 is CASSFAGGDNEKLFF. Written as DNA, the CDR3 is TGCGCCAGCAGCTTTGCTGGGGGGGATAATGAAAAACTGTTTTTT.

The chain employs TRBV9 and TRBJ1-2, with a possible D match to TRBD1 (6 bases). V lost 4 bases and J lost 4, with 14 bases in between. CDR3 length equals 14 residues. CDR1 is SGDLS, CDR2 YYNGEE, per germline. The DNA for the CDR3 is TGTGCCAGCAGCCCTGGACAGAATGTCTATGGCTACACCTTC. Residues: CASSPGQNVYGYTF. Looking up the rest from reference TRBV9 and TRBJ1-2 gives the full variable domain: DSGVTQTPKHLITATGQRVTLRCSPRSGDLSVYWYQQSLDQGLQFLIQYYNGEERAKGNILERFSAQQFPDLHSELNLSSLELGDSALYFCASSPGQNVYGYTFGSGTRLTVV.

The chain is built from TRBV5-6 and TRBJ2-7; 11 nucleotides agree with TRBD2. The CDR3 extends over 17 amino acids. Germline V gene sequence: CDR1 SGHDT, CDR2 YYEEEE. Trimming took 0 bases from V and 0 from J; bases not matched to a gene: 5. DNA for the CDR3: TGTGCCAGCAGCTTGGGGCCTAGCGGGGGGTACTCCTACGAGCAGTACTTC. Translated: CASSLGPSGGYSYEQYF.

The V and J genes are TRBV2 and TRBJ2-7; D possibly corresponds to TRBD2 (6 bases). This CDR3 is 15 amino acids long. The V and J ends lost 5 bases and 1 base respectively, with 15 bases between them. CDR1 and CDR2 from the germline V gene are SNHLY and FYNNEI. The CDR3 loop reads CASSPARGGSYEQYF. CDR3 in DNA: TGTGCCAGCAGTCCCGCGAGGGGAGGTTCCTACGAGCAGTACTTC.

V is TRBV5-4 and J is TRBJ2-2; the match to TRBD2 covers 12 bases. The CDR3 covers 16 residues. Trimming removed 2 bases from V and 7 bases from J; junction bases left unmatched: 6. CDR1 SGHNT and CDR2 YYREEE come from the germline V gene (reference sequence). CDR3 amino acids: CASSFASGGAFGELFF. CDR3 nucleotide sequence: TGTGCCAGCAGCTTTGCTAGCGGGGGGGCCTTCGGGGAGCTGTTTTTT.

The rearrangement links TRBV24-1 to TRBJ2-6; weak D call: TRBD1 (5 bases). Per germline, CDR1 KGHDR and CDR2 SFDVKD. This CDR3 is 17 amino acids long. V dropped 1 base and J dropped 4 bases, with 13 bases sitting between them. The CDR3 sequence is CATSDFGQGSGANVLTF. CDR3 sequence (DNA): TGTGCCACCAGTGATTTCGGGCAGGGATCCGGGGCCAACGTCCTGACTTTC.

Only a few counts were recorded for this clone. V is TRBV19 and J is TRBJ1-5, with 7 bases lining up with TRBD1. The germline V gene has CDR1 LNHDA and CDR2 SQIVND (reference sequence). The V segment lost 1 base and the J segment 4 bases; nucleotides outside the gene matches: 10. The CDR3 spans 17 residues. CDR3 nucleotides: TGTGCCAGTAGTATAGGCCCGACAGGGCGGGGTAATCAGCCCCAGCATTTT. Its protein is CASSIGPTGRGNQPQHF.

V gene TRBV10-1 combines with J gene TRBJ2-3; TRBD1 matches 10 bases. Germline-derived CDR1 and CDR2 are WNHNN and SYGVQD (reference sequence). Germline trimming cut 7 bases from V and 3 bases from J; bases unmatched to any gene: 10. The CDR3 sequence is 16 residues long. The CDR3: CASNPGTGAATDTQYF. In nucleotides, the CDR3 is TGCGCCAGCAATCCCGGGACAGGGGCCGCAACAGATACGCAGTATTTT.